The clone carrying this TCR beta chain was observed many times. Its antigen is as yet unknown. Germline values: CDR1 DFQATT, CDR2 SNEGSKA (reference sequence). CDR3 length: 14 amino acids. Trimming cost V 7 bases and J 0 bases; bases outside gene matches: 6. The sample originates from a study of neurological immune-mediated disorders. Study results and caveats: The absence of any CDR3 amino acid sequence shared by expanded clones across subjects suggests that repertoires were private in all groups.

It was blood bank volunteers in Maryland, USA who made up the healthy controls. Use was made of 1 million CD4+ or CD8+ T cells in sorted libraries. In TCRdb, the 5' RACE reads were re-called with MiXCR into one record per CDR3 protein. The sample has 20,000 to 25,000 distinct CDR3 sequences, about 6.2% seen once. The sequence came from a young man in good health. Specimen: CD8+ T cells from blood. The chain combines TRBV20-1 with TRBJ2-1, with 7 bases that match TRBD1. The CDR3 loop is CSGRDRSSYNEQFF. CDR3 coding DNA: TGCAGTGGCCGGGACAGAAGCTCCTACAATGAGCAGTTCTTC.